These T cell receptor beta chains were read from a single sample in a study of T cells in Graves' hyperthyroidism and ophthalmopathy. TCRdb reanalysed the multiplex PCR reads using MiXCR and keeps one entry per CDR3 protein. The repertoire has 450,000 to 500,000 distinct CDR3 sequences, approximately 23% of them found once; the top ten carry about 53%. Material: blood. These TCRs come from a woman in her seventies with Graves' ophthalmopathy. CDR3s include the opening cysteine and the closing phenylalanine or tryptophan. The D gene is left open where the match is weak. The size of a clone is reported for some rows only, either as once, few or many, or as a class for expanded clones.

TRBV7-3	NA	TRBJ1-6	NA	CASSHDSTSPLHF	TGTGCCAGCAGCCACGACAGTACTTCACCCCTCCACTTT
TRBV30	NA	TRBJ1-6	NA	CAWSAGVGGSPLHF	TGTGCCTGGAGTGCGGGGGTGGGAGGTTCACCCCTCCACTTT
TRBV29-1	NA	TRBJ2-5	NA	CSVDGRGLQETQYF	TGCAGCGTTGATGGGAGGGGGCTGCAAGAGACCCAGTACTTC
TRBV12-3/TRBV12-4	TRBD1	TRBJ1-2	few	CASIRTGPNYGYTF	TGTGCCAGCATTCGGACAGGGCCAAACTATGGCTACACCTTC
TRBV27	NA	TRBJ1-1	few	CASSLRAYTEAFF	TGTGCCAGCAGTTTAAGGGCCTACACTGAAGCTTTCTTT
TRBV18	TRBD1	TRBJ1-1	NA	CASSIRTGDMRAEAFF	TGTGCCAGCTCAATACGGACAGGGGACATGCGGGCTGAAGCTTTCTTT
TRBV7-3	NA	TRBJ2-3	NA	CASSLSHRGLAGDTQYF	TGTGCCAGCAGCTTATCGCACAGGGGGCTAGCGGGAGATACGCAGTATTTT
TRBV3-1	NA	TRBJ2-5	few	CASSQEVPTGKETQYF	TGTGCCAGCAGCCAAGAAGTTCCAACAGGGAAAGAGACCCAGTACTTC
TRBV6-1	NA	TRBJ2-3	NA	CASKVESSTDTQCF	TGTGCCAGCAAAGTGGAATCTAGCACAGATACGCAGTGTTTT
TRBV7-8	TRBD2	TRBJ2-5	many	CAGQREGGETQYF	TGTGCCGGCCAGCGGGAGGGGGGAGAGACCCAGTACTTC
TRBV28	NA	TRBJ1-5	many	CASSTYQGRNQPQHF	TGTGCCAGCAGTACTTACCAGGGCCGCAATCAGCCCCAGCATTTT
TRBV28	NA	TRBJ2-7	few	CASSLHRAYEQYF	TGTGCCAGCAGTTTGCACAGGGCCTACGAGCAGTACTTC
TRBV19	NA	TRBJ2-1	NA	CASRDFPSYNEQFF	TGTGCCAGTAGGGACTTCCCCTCCTACAATGAGCAGTTCTTC
TRBV4-1	NA	TRBJ2-1	NA	CASSQVEGYNEQFF	TGCGCCAGCAGCCAAGTTGAGGGATACAATGAGCAGTTCTTC
TRBV30	NA	TRBJ2-3	NA	CAWSVSAGRTDTQYF	TGTGCCTGGAGTGTTTCAGCGGGCCGCACAGATACGCAGTATTTT
TRBV30	NA	TRBJ2-7	once	CAWSSSYEQYF	TGTGCCTGGAGCTCCAGCTACGAGCAGTACTTC
TRBV6-5	NA	TRBJ2-7	few	CASTQGGPEQYF	TGTGCCAGCACCCAGGGGGGGCCCGAGCAGTACTTC
TRBV4-1	NA	TRBJ1-5	NA	CASSQQLGPTKPQHF	TGCGCCAGCAGCCAACAGTTGGGGCCTACAAAGCCCCAGCATTTT
TRBV28	NA	TRBJ2-5	many	CASSPPIAEETQYF	TGTGCCAGCAGTCCTCCAATAGCGGAAGAGACCCAGTACTTC
TRBV11-2	NA	TRBJ2-3	many	CASSSLKAGVTDTQYF	TGTGCCAGCAGCAGCCTCAAGGCGGGCGTAACAGATACGCAGTATTTT
TRBV2	NA	TRBJ1-3	few	CASSPGTASGAIYF	TGTGCCAGCAGTCCCGGGACGGCCAGCGGAGCCATATATTTT
TRBV6-1	NA	TRBJ1-1	many	CASSFRLGNTEAFF	TGTGCCAGCAGCTTCAGGTTGGGTAACACTGAAGCTTTCTTT
TRBV3-1	TRBD2	TRBJ2-3	many	CASSQLAGRDTQYF	TGTGCCAGCAGCCAACTAGCGGGACGAGATACGCAGTATTTT
TRBV27	NA	TRBJ1-1	few	CASSLNRVTEAFF	TGTGCCAGCAGCTTAAACAGGGTCACTGAAGCTTTCTTT
TRBV20-1	NA	TRBJ2-1	NA	CSARDSGAYNEQFF	TGCAGTGCTAGGGACAGCGGAGCTTACAATGAGCAGTTCTTC
TRBV10-3	TRBD1	TRBJ2-3	few	CAISQGQGNTDTQYF	TGTGCCATCAGTCAGGGACAGGGTAACACAGATACGCAGTATTTT
TRBV30	NA	TRBJ2-1	NA	CAWSVMGARGEQFF	TGTGCCTGGAGTGTAATGGGGGCGCGGGGTGAGCAGTTCTTC
TRBV27	NA	TRBJ2-1	few	CASSFDARGVYNEQFF	TGTGCCAGCAGTTTTGACGCAAGAGGGGTGTACAATGAGCAGTTCTTC